The 3 T cell receptor beta chains listed next were all sequenced from one sample in a study of blood T cell repertoires in COVID-19. The protocol was immunoSEQ multiplex PCR, while the TCRdb copy is restricted to in-frame clones and leaves out a portion. The data hold 300,000 to 350,000 clones, with more than 70% observed a single time. The sample was peripheral blood. The receptor set was obtained from a woman in her sixties or seventies with COVID-19, enrolled during active disease.

The chain links TRBV4-3 to TRBJ2-1; maybe TRBD2 (5 bases). Germline CDR1 LGHNA, CDR2 YSLEER. This CDR3 is 14 amino acids long. The V end was cut by 4 bases, the J end by 10 bases, with 17 bases between. The DNA of the CDR3 is TGCGCCAGCAGCCCCTATAACGAGGGTCAAGAGCAGTTCTTC. Translating it yields CASSPYNEGQEQFF.

This clone was seen a handful of times. The rearrangement links TRBV18 to TRBJ1-2; D is perhaps TRBD1 (5 bases). Trimming took off 2 bases at V and 4 bases at J, with 8 bases between the two ends. CDR3 length: 13 residues. Germline V gives CDR1 KGHSH, CDR2 LQKENI. The CDR3 is CASSPGAGYGYTF. In DNA form, the CDR3 reads TGTGCCAGCTCACCAGGGGCCGGCTATGGCTACACCTTC.

The genes are TRBV6-6 and TRBJ1-1; D is unresolved. CDR3 length: 14 amino acids. Germline CDR1 and CDR2: MNHNY and SVGAGI (reference sequence). The V gene lost 6 bases and the J gene lost 1 base, with 12 bases spanning the gap. The CDR3 region is CASRDPGRNTEAFF. The DNA of the CDR3 is TGTGCCAGCAGAGACCCCGGGAGGAACACTGAAGCTTTCTTT.